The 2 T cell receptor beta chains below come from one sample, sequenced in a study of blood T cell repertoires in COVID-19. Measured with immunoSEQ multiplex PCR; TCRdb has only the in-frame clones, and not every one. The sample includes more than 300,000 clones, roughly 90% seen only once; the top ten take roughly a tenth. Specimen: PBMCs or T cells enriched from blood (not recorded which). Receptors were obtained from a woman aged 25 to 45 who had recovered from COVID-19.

The CDR3 spells CASSVDPSGPNEQFF. As DNA, the CDR3 is TGTGCCAGCAGCGTAGACCCCTCCGGTCCCAATGAGCAGTTCTTC. This chain connects TRBV9 to TRBJ2-1, with unresolved D. Germline V CDR1 and CDR2: SGDLS, YYNGEE. Trimming shortened V by 0 bases and J by 6 bases, and 13 bases separated the two germline ends. The CDR3 spans 15 residues.

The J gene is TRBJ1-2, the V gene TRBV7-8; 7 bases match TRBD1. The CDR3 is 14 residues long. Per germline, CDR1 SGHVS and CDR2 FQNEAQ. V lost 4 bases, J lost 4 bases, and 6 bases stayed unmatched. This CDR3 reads CASSSQGGPYGYTF. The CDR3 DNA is TGTGCCAGCAGCTCGCAGGGGGGCCCCTATGGCTACACCTTC. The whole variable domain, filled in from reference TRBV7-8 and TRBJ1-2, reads GAGVSQSPRYKVAKRGQDVALRCDPISGHVSLFWYQQALGQGPEFLTYFQNEAQLDKSGLPSDRFFAERPEGSVSTLKIQRTQQEDSAVYLCASSSQGGPYGYTFGSGTRLTVV.